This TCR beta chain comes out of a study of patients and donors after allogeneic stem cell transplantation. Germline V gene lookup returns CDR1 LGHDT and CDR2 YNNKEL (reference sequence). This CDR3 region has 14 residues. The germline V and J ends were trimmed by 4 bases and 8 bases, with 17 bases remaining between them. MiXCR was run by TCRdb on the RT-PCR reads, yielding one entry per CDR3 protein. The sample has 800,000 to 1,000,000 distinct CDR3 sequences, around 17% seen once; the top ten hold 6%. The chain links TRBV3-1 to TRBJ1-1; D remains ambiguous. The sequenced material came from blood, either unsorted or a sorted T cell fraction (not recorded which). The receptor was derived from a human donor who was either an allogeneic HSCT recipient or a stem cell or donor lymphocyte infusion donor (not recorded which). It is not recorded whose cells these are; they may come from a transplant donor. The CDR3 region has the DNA TGTGCCAGCAGCCCCCGGGCCATCCCCTCCGAAGCTTTCTTT. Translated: CASSPRAIPSEAFF.